Reported below is one T cell receptor beta chain. Its antigen is unknown. Qualities for individual bases were not recorded, and no much larger clone is one base off. TCRbeta CDR3 regions were amplified from genomic DNA by means of the immunoSEQ Assay, a bias-controlled multiplex PCR. Per the source publication's procedure: Nucleated cell counts per sample were estimated from amplification of reference gene primers within the assay. Sequence reads were collapsed and filtered to measure the absolute abundance of every unique TCRbeta CDR3 rearrangement. Productive Simpson clonality was computed per sample as the square root of Simpson's diversity index over productive rearrangements. TCRdb's version of the immuneACCESS table is confined to in-frame rearrangements and falls short of the full clone set. An unresolved V gene accounts for under half of the shortfall where checked; the remainder is of unknown origin. The DNA was the basis for D and trimming; V, J and clone size are from that table. This sample holds some 100,000 clones; about 91% were observed only once. Jointly, the top ten make up under 5.5% of the sample.

Collaborating institutions collected whole blood in K2EDTA tubes following their own protocols. For TCRbeta analysis, collaborator samples were shipped as frozen whole blood, as isolated PBMCs, or as DNA extracted from either sample type. The data stem from a study of blood T cell repertoires in COVID-19 (dated by TCRdb to about 2020). About the study as a whole: Collaborator samples came from the United States, Italy and Spain and covered acute and convalescent phases of COVID-19. The repertoires were released in a freely available public database intended as a resource for research on the immune response to SARS-CoV-2. Samples were obtained from the ongoing ImmuneRACE study (first 160 participants) and from 1,000 to 1,500 subjects provided by 6 global collaborators. HLA class I and class II types, where available, came from metadata supplied by the sample provider rather than from assay-based typing. The dataset comprised deeply sampled blood TCRbeta repertoires from subjects exposed to, actively infected with, or recovered from COVID-19. A de-identified subject ID, COVID-19 status, age in years and sex were almost always included in the sample metadata. The material from the prospective study consisted of cDNA or gDNA derived from T cells, B-cell-depleted T cells, or PBMCs.

CDR1 and CDR2, looked up from the germline V gene (reference sequence), are GTSNPN and SVGIG. Relative to germline, V is missing 2 bases and J is missing 4 bases, with 9 bases of the junction outside any gene match. From the cysteine through the phenylalanine, the CDR3 covers 15 amino acids. The DNA shown is the 45-base CDR3, in frame from base 1. Findings and caveats that apply to the study as a whole: Clinical and demographic metadata were provided uncurated, with the amount varying by source and participant.

The sample taken for sequencing was peripheral blood. The rearranged segments are TRBV30 and TRBJ2-7, and TRBD1 aligns with 9 junction nucleotides. This clonotype was obtained from a human donor in a cohort sampled during active COVID-19. The CDR3 corresponds to CAWSSVSTGGYEQYF. At the DNA level, the sequence is TGTGCCTGGAGTTCAGTATCGACAGGGGGGTACGAGCAGTACTTC.